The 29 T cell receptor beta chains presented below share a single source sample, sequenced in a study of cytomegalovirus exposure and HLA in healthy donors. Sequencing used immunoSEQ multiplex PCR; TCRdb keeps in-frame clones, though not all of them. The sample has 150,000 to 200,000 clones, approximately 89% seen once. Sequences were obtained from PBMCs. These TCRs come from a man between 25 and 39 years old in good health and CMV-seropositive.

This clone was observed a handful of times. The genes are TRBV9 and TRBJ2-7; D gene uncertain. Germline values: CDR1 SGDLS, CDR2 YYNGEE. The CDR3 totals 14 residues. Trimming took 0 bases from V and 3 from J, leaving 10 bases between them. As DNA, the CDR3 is TGTGCCAGCAGCGTAGATCACTCCGGCTACGAGCAGTACTTC. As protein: CASSVDHSGYEQYF.

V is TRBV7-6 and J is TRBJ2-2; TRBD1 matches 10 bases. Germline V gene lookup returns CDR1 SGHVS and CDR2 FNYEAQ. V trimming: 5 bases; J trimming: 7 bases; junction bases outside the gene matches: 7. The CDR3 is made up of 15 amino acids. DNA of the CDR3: TGTGCCAGCAGCATTAGGACAGGGGGGAGCGGGGAGCTGTTTTTT. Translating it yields CASSIRTGGSGELFF.

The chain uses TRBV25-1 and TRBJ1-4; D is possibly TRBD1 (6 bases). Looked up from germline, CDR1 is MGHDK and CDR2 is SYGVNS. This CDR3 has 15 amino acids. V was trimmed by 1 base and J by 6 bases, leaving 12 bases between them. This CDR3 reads CASSELGGLDEKLFF. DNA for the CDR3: TGTGCCAGCAGTGAATTGGGGGGCTTAGATGAAAAACTGTTTTTT.

The DNA of the CDR3 is TGCGCCAGCAGCCCCCGACAGGGTGATTCACCCCTCCACTTT. Protein: CASSPRQGDSPLHF. The genes are TRBV5-1 and TRBJ1-6; 7 nucleotides line up with TRBD1. This CDR3 is built from 14 residues. V dropped 4 bases and J dropped 8; count of bases not matched to a gene: 6. Germline CDR1 reads SGHRS; CDR2 reads YFSETQ. The full variable domain, completed using reference TRBV5-1 and TRBJ1-6, is KAGVTQTPRYLIKTRGQQVTLSCSPISGHRSVSWYQQTPGQGLQFLFEYFSETQRNKGNFPGRFSGRQFSNSRSEMNVSTLELGDSALYLCASSPRQGDSPLHFGNGTRLTVT.

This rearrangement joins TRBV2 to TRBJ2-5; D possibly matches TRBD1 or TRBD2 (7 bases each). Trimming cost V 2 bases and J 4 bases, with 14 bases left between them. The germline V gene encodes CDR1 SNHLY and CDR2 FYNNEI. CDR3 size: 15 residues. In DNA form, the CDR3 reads TGTGCCAGCAGTGAACTGGGAGGGGGCGCAGAGACCCAGTACTTC. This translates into CASSELGGGAETQYF.

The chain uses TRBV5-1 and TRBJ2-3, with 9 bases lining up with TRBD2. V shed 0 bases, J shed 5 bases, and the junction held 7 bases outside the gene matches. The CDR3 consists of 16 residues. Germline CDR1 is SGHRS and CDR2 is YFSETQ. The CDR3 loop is CASSLVSGSVQDTQYF. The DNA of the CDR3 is TGCGCCAGCAGCTTGGTTAGCGGGAGTGTGCAAGATACGCAGTATTTT.

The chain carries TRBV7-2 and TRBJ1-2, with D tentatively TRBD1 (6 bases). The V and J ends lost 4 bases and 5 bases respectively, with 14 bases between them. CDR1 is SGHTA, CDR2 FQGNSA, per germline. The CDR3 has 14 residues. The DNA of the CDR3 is TGTGCCAGCAGCTCACCGAAGACAGGTTATGGCTACACCTTC. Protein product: CASSSPKTGYGYTF.

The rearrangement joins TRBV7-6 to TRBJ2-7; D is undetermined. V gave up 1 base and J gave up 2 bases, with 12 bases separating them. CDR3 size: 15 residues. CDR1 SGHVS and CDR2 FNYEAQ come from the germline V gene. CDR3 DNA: TGTGCCAGCAGCTTAGACCCCGGTGCAGCCTACGAGCAGTACTTC. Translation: CASSLDPGAAYEQYF.

Here the CDR3 reads CASSVGGNRDEKLFF. The CDR3 DNA reads TGTGCCAGCAGCGTAGGAGGGAATCGGGATGAAAAACTGTTTTTT. V and J are TRBV9 and TRBJ1-4; D unresolved. Per germline, CDR1 SGDLS and CDR2 YYNGEE. CDR3 size: 15 residues. V was clipped by 0 bases and J by 6 bases, with 12 bases between them.

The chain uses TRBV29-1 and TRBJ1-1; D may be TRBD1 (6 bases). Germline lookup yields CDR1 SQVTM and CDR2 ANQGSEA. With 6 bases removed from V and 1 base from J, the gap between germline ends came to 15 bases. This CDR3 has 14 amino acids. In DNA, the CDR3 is TGCAGCGTACGCGCTCCGGACAGGAACACTGAAGCTTTCTTT. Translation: CSVRAPDRNTEAFF.

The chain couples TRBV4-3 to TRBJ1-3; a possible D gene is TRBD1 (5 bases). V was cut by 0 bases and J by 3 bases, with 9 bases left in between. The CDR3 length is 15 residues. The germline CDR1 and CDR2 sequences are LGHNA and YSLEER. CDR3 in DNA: TGCGCCAGCAGCCAAGACAGGGTCGGTGGAAACACCATATATTTT. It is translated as CASSQDRVGGNTIYF.

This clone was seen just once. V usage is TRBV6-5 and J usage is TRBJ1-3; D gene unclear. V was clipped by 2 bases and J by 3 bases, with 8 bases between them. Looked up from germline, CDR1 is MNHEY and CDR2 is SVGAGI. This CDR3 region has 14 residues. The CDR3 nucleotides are TGTGCCAGCAGTTACGAGTCGGATGGAAACACCATATATTTT. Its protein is CASSYESDGNTIYF.

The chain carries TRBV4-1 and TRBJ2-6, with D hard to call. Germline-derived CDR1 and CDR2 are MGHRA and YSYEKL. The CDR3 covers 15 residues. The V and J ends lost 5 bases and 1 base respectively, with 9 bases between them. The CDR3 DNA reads TGCGCCAGCAGCTTCCGGCCGTCTGGGGCCAACGTCCTGACTTTC. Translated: CASSFRPSGANVLTF.

The CDR3 reads CASSPPRGRTGELFF. The DNA for the CDR3 is TGTGCCAGCAGCCCCCCCAGGGGCAGGACCGGGGAGCTGTTTTTT. The rearrangement joins TRBV11-2 to TRBJ2-2, with D maybe TRBD1 (6 bases). This CDR3 comprises 15 residues. Germline values: CDR1 SGHAT, CDR2 FQNNGV. Trimming cost V 5 bases and J 5 bases, with 15 bases left between them.

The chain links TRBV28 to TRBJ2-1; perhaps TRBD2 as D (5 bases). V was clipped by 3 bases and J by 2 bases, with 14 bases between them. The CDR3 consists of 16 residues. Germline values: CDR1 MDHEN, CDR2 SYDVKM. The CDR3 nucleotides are TGTGCCAGCAGTTTTTCCGGGGTAGCGCCCTACAATGAGCAGTTCTTC. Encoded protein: CASSFSGVAPYNEQFF.

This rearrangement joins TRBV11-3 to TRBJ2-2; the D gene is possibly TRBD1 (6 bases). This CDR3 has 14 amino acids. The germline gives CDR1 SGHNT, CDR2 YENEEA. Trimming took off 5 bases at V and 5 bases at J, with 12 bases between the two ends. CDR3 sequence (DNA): TGTGCCAGCAGCCCACAGGGATCGACCGGGGAGCTGTTTTTT. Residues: CASSPQGSTGELFF. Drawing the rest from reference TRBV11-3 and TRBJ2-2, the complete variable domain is EAGVVQSPRYKIIEKKQPVAFWCNPISGHNTLYWYLQNLGQGPELLIRYENEEAVDDSQLPKDRFSAERLKGVDSTLKIQPAELGDSAVYLCASSPQGSTGELFFGEGSRLTVL.

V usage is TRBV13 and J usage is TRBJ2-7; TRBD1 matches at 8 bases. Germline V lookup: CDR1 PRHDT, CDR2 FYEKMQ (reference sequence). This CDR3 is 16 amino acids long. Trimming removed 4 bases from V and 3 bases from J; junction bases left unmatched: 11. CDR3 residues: CASSSRRQGSSYEQYF. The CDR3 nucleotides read TGTGCCAGCAGCTCGAGACGACAGGGGTCAAGCTACGAGCAGTACTTC.

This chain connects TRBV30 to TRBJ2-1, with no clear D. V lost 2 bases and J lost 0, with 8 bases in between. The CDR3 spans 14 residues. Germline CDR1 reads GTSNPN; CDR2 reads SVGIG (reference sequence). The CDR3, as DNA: TGTGCCTGGAGTAGGCAGGACTCCTACAATGAGCAGTTCTTC. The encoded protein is CAWSRQDSYNEQFF.

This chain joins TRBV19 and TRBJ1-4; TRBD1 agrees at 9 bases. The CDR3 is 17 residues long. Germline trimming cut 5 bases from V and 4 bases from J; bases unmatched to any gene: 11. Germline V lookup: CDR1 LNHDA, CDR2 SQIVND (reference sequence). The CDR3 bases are TGTGCCAGTAGTGAGTACCCCGGGACAGGGCTTAATGAAAAACTGTTTTTT. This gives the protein CASSEYPGTGLNEKLFF.

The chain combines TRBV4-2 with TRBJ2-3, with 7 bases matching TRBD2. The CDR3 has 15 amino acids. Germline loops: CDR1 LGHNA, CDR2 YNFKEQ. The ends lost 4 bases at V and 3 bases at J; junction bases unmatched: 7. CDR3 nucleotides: TGTGCCAGCAGCCCGTGGGGGAGGGCTACAGATACGCAGTATTTT. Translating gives CASSPWGRATDTQYF.

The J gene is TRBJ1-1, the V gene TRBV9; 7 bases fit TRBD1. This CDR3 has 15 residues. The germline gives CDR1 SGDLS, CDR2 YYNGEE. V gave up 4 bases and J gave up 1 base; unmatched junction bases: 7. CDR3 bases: TGTGCCAGCAGCCCCCGGGACAGAGCGAACACTGAAGCTTTCTTT. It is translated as CASSPRDRANTEAFF. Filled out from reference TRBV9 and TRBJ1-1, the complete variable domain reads DSGVTQTPKHLITATGQRVTLRCSPRSGDLSVYWYQQSLDQGLQFLIQYYNGEERAKGNILERFSAQQFPDLHSELNLSSLELGDSALYFCASSPRDRANTEAFFGQGTRLTVV.

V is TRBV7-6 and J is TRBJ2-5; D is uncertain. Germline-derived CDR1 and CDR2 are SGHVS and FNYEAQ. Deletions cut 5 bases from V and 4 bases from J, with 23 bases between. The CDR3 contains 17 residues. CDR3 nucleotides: TGTGCCAGCAGCCCCCTCCCGTCCGGCTCCCGAGGAGAGACCCAGTACTTC. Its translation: CASSPLPSGSRGETQYF.

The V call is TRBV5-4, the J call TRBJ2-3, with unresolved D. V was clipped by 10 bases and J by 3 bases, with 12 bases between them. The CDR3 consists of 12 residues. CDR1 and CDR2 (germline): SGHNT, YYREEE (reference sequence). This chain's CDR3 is CAPAAITDTQYF. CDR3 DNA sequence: TGTGCCCCGGCGGCGATAACAGATACGCAGTATTTT.

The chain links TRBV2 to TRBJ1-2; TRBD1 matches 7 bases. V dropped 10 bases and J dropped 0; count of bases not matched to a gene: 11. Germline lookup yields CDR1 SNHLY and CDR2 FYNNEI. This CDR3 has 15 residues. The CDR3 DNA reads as TGTGCCATCATCTTGGAGGGGGCTTCTAACTATGGCTACACCTTC. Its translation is CAIILEGASNYGYTF.

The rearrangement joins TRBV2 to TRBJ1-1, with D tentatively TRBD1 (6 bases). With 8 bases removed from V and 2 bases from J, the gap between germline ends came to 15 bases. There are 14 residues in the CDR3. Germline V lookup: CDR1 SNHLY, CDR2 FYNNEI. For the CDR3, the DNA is TGTGCCAGCCAATCAGGCAGGGGTAACACTGAAGCTTTCTTT. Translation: CASQSGRGNTEAFF.

The CDR3 spells CASSADINTGELFF. DNA of the CDR3: TGTGCCAGCAGTGCGGATATAAACACCGGGGAGCTGTTTTTT. The chain uses TRBV2 and TRBJ2-2; D gene unclear. Germline V gene lookup returns CDR1 SNHLY and CDR2 FYNNEI. Trimming stripped 4 bases from V and 2 bases from J, with 8 bases between. The CDR3 runs 14 residues.

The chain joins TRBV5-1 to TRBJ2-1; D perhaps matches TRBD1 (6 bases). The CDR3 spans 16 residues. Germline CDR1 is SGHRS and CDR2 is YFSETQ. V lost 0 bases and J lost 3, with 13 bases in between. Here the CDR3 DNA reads TGCGCCAGCAGCTTGGGGGACATAGGTAGCTACAATGAGCAGTTCTTC. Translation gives CASSLGDIGSYNEQFF.

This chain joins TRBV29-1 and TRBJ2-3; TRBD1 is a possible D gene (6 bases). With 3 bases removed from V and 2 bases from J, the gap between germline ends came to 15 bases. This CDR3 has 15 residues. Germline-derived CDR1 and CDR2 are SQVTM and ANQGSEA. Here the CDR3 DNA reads TGCAGCGTTGAGACCGGACAGTCGATCACAGATACGCAGTATTTT. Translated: CSVETGQSITDTQYF.

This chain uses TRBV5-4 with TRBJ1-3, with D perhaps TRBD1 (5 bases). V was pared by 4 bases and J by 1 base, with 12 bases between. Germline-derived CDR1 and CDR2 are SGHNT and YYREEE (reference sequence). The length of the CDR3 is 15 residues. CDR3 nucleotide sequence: TGTGCCAGCAGCATCCAGGGCCCGTCTGGAAACACCATATATTTT. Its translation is CASSIQGPSGNTIYF.